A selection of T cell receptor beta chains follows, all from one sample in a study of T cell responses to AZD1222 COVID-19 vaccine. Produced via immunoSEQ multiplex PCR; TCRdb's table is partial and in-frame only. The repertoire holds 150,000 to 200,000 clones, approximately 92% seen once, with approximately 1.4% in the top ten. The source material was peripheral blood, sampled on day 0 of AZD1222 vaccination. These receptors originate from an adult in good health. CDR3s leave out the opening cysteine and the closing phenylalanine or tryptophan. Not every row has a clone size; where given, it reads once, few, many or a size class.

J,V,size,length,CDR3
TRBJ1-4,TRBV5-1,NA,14,ASSLGTQATNEKLF
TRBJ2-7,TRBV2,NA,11,ASQTSETYEQY
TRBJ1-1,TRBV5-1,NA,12,ASSLVGRGTEAF
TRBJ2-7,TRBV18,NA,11,ASSPGQIYEQY
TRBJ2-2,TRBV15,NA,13,ATSRDFRGTGELF
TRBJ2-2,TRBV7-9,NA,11,ASSSRNPGELF
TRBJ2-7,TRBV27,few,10,ASSTGIHEQY
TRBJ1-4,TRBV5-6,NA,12,ASSPRGSGEKLF
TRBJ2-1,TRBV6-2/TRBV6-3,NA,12,ASSKTYDRNEQF
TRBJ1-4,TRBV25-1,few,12,ASRMRGAGEKLF
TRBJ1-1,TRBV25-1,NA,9,ASSEYTEAF
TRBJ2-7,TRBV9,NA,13,ASSVSGTEDYEQY
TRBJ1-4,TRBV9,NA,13,ASSVETGQSEKLF
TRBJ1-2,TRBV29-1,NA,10,SVEKPNYGYT
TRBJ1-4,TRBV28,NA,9,ASSSQGKLF
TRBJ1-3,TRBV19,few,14,ASTFGRSGSGNTIY
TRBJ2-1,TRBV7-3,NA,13,ASSSQGAGGYEQF
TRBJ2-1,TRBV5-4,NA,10,ASSGWDRKQF
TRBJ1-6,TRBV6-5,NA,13,ASSYGSSYNSPLH
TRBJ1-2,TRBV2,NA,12,ASSEGWSGYGYT
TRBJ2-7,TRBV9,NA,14,ASSVGLAEHNYEQY
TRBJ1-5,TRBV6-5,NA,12,ASRVGTANQPQH
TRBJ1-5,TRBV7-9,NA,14,ASSSLEGTSNQPQH
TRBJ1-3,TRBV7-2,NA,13,ASSSSSTGGNTIY
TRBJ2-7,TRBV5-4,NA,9,ASSLAYEQY
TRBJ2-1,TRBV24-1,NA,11,ATSEQGTNEQF
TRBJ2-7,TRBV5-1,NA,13,ASSFSGTEFYEQY